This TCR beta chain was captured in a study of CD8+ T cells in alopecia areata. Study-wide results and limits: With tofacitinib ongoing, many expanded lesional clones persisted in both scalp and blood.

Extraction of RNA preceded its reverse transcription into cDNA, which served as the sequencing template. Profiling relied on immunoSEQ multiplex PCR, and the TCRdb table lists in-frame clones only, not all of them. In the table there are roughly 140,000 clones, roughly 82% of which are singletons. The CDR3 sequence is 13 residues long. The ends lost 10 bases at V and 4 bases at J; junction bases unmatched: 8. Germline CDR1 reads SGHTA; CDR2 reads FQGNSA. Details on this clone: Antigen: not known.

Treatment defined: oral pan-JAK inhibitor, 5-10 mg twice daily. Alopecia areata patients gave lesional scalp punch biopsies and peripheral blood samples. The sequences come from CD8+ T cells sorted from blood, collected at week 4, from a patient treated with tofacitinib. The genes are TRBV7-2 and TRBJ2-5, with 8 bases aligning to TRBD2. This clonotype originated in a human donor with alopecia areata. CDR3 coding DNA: TGTGCCACCGAGCGGGGGAATGGAGAGACCCAGTACTTC. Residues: CATERGNGETQYF.